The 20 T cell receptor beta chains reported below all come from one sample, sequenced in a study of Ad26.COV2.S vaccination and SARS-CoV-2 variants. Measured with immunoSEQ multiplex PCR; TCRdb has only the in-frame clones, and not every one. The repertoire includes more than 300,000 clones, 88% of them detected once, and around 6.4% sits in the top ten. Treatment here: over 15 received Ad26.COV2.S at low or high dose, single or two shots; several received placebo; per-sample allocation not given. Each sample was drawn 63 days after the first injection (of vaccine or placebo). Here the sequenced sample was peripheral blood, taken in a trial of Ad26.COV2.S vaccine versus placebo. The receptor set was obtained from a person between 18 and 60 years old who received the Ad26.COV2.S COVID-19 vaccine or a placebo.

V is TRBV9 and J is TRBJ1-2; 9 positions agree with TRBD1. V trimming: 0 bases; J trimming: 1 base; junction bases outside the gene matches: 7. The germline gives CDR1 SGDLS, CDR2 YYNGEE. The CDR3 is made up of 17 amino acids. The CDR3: CASSVADRGDFNYGYTF. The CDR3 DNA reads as TGTGCCAGCAGCGTAGCCGACAGGGGGGATTTTAACTATGGCTACACCTTC.

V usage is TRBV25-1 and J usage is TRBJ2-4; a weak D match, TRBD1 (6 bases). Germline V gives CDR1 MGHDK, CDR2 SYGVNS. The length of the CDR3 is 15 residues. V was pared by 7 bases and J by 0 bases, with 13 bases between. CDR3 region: CASIFEGVAKNIQYF. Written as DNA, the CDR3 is TGTGCCAGCATATTTGAGGGGGTAGCCAAAAACATTCAGTACTTC.

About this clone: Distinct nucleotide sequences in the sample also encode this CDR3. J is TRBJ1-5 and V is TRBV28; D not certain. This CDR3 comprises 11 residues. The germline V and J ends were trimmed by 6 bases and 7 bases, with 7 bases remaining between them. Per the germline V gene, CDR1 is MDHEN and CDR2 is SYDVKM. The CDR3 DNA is TGTGCCAGCAGCCTTAACCAGCCCCAGCATTTT. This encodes CASSLNQPQHF. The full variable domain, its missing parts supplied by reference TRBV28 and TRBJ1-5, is DVKVTQSSRYLVKRTGEKVFLECVQDMDHENMFWYRQDPGLGLRLIYFSYDVKMKEKGDIPEGYSVSREKKERFSLILESASTNQTSMYLCASSLNQPQHFGDGTRLSIL.

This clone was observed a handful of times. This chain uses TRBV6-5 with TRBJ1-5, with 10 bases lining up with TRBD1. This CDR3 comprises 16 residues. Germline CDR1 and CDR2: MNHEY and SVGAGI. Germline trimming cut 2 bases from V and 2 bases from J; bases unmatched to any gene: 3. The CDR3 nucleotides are TGTGCCAGCAGTTACCGAGGGACAGGGGGCAATCAGCCCCAGCATTTT. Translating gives CASSYRGTGGNQPQHF.

DNA for the CDR3: TGTGCCAGCTCACCTCAGTCTGAAGGGGGCTATGGCTACACCTTC. It yields the protein CASSPQSEGGYGYTF. The chain couples TRBV18 to TRBJ1-2; a possible D gene is TRBD1 (6 bases). This CDR3 has 15 amino acids. The V end was cut by 3 bases, the J end by 4 bases, with 15 bases between. The germline V gene has CDR1 KGHSH and CDR2 LQKENI.

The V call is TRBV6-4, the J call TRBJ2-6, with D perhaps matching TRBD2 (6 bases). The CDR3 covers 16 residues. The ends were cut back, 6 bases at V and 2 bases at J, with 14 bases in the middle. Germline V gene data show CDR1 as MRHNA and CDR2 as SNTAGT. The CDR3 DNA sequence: TGTGCCAGCAGCCAAGGGACGGGGGCTGGGGCCAACGTCCTGACTTTC. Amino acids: CASSQGTGAGANVLTF.

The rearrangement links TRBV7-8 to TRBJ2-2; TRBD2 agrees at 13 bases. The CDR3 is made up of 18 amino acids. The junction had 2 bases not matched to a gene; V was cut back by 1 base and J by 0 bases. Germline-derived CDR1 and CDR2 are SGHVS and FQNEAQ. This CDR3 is CASSLETSGGANTGELFF. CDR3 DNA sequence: TGTGCCAGCAGCTTAGAAACTAGCGGGGGGGCGAACACCGGGGAGCTGTTTTTT.

CDR3 DNA: TGTGCCAGCAGCGGAGGGACAGGGGGTGGATATGGCTACACCTTC. Its protein is CASSGGTGGGYGYTF. This chain links TRBV9 with TRBJ1-2; 11 positions agree with TRBD1. V shed 3 bases, J shed 5 bases, and the junction held 6 bases outside the gene matches. Per germline, CDR1 SGDLS and CDR2 YYNGEE. The CDR3 has 15 amino acids.

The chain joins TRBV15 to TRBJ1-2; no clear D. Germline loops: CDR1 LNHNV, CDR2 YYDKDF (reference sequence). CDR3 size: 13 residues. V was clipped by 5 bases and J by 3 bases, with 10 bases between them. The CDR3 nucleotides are TGTGCCACCAGCCGAGGCGGGGACTATGGCTACACCTTC. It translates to CATSRGGDYGYTF.

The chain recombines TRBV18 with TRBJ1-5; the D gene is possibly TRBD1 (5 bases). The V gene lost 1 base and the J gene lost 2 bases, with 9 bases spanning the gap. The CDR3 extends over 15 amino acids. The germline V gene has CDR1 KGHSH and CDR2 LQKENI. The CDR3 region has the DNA TGTGCCAGCTCACCACGAACAGGTGGCAATCAGCCCCAGCATTTT. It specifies CASSPRTGGNQPQHF.

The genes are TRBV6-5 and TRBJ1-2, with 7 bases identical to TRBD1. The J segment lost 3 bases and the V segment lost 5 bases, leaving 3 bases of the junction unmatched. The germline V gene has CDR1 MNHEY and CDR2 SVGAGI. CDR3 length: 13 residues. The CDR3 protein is CASSPGTDYGYTF. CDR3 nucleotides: TGTGCCAGCAGTCCCGGGACAGACTATGGCTACACCTTC.

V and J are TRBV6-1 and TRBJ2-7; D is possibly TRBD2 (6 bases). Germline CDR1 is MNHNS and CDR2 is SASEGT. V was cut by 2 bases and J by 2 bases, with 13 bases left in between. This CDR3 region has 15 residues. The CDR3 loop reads CASSESNGGTYEQYF. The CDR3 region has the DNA TGTGCCAGCAGTGAAAGTAACGGGGGTACCTACGAGCAGTACTTC.

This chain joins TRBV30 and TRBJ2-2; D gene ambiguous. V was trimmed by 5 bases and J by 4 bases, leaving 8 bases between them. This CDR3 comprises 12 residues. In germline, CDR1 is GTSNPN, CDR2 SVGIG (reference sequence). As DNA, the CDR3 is TGTGCCTGGGACTCCCTCACCGGGGAGCTGTTTTTT. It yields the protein CAWDSLTGELFF.

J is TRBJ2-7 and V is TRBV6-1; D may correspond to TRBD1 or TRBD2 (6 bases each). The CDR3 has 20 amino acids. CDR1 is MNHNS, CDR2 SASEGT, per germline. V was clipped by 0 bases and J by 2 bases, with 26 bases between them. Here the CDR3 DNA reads TGTGCCAGCAGTGAAGCCGGGGGAACGGTGCTAGCCGGGACACCCTACGAGCAGTACTTC. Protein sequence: CASSEAGGTVLAGTPYEQYF.

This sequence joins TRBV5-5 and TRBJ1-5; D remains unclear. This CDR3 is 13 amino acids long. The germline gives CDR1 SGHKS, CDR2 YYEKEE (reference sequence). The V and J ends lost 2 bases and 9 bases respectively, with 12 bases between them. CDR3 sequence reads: CASSLVTDAPQHF. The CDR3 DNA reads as TGTGCCAGCAGCTTAGTTACGGACGCGCCCCAGCATTTT.

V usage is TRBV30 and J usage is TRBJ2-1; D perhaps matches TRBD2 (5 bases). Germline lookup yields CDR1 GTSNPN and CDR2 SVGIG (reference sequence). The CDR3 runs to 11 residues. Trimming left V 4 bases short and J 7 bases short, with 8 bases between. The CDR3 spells CAWNRRNEQFF. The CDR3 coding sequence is TGTGCCTGGAATAGGAGGAATGAGCAGTTCTTC.

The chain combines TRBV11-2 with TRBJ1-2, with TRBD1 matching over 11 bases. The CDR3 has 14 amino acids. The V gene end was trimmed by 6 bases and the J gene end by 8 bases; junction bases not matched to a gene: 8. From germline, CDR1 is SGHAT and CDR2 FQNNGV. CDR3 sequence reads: CASRGQGGGLGYTF. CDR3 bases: TGTGCCAGCAGGGGACAGGGGGGAGGTTTGGGCTACACCTTC. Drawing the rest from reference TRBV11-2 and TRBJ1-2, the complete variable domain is EAGVAQSPRYKIIEKRQSVAFWCNPISGHATLYWYQQILGQGPKLLIQFQNNGVVDDSQLPKDRFSAERLKGVDSTLKIQPAKLEDSAVYLCASRGQGGGLGYTFGSGTRLTVV.

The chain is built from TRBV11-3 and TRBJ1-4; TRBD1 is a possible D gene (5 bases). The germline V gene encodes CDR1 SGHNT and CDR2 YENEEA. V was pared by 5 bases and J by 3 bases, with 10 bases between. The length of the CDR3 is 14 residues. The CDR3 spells CASSPGGPNEKLFF. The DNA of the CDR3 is TGTGCCAGCAGCCCGGGGGGACCTAATGAAAAACTGTTTTTT.

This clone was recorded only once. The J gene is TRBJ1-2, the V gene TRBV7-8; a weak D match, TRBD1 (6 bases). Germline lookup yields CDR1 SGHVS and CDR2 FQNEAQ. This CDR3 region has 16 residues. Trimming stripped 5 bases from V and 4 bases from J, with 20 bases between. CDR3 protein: CASSQRGHRMGYGYTF. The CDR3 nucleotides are TGTGCCAGCAGCCAGCGGGGACACCGGATGGGCTATGGCTACACCTTC. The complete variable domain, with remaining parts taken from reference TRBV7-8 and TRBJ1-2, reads GAGVSQSPRYKVAKRGQDVALRCDPISGHVSLFWYQQALGQGPEFLTYFQNEAQLDKSGLPSDRFFAERPEGSVSTLKIQRTQQEDSAVYLCASSQRGHRMGYGYTFGSGTRLTVV.

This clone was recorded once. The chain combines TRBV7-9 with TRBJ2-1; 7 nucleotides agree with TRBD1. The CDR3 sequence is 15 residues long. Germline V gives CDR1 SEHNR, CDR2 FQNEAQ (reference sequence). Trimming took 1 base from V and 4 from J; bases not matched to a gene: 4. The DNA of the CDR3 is TGTGCCAGCAGCTTAGAGGGGGCCAGTTACAATGAGCAGTTCTTC. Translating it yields CASSLEGASYNEQFF.